This T cell receptor (beta chain) was recovered during a study of blood T cells in healthy people across ages. This clonotype was seen just once. A second PCR, run for roughly 6 to 11 cycles, used a sample-barcoded 5' primer plus a J-beta primer mix. In TCRdb, the 5' RACE reads were re-called with MiXCR into one record per CDR3 protein. The data hold 750,000 to 950,000 distinct CDR3 sequences, with more than 25% observed a single time. Germline V gene lookup returns CDR1 MNHEY and CDR2 SVGEGT. Trimming at V came to 3 bases and at J to 4 bases, leaving 4 bases not matched to a gene. There are 15 residues in the CDR3. The sample also formed part of further work on T cells of mothers and their children. Per that study: Comparable shaping of TCR recombination output by thymic selection was observed in related and unrelated pairs.

The sample comprised blood. The chain links TRBV6-2 or TRBV6-3 to TRBJ2-1; TRBD1 aligns across 9 bases. The sequence was obtained from a boy aged 5-17 years in good health. CDR3 nucleotide sequence: TGTGCCAGCAGTTATATGGGACAGGGATACAATGAGCAGTTCTTC. It yields the protein CASSYMGQGYNEQFF.